The present entry profiles one T cell receptor beta chain with its context. The data stem from a study of control samples from healthy donors and cancer patients. Here immunoSEQ multiplex PCR was the method, and the copy in TCRdb shows in-frame clones only, minus some. Its table lists approximately 190,000 clones. The V end was cut by 5 bases, the J end by 4 bases, with 17 bases between. Germline V lookup: CDR1 SEHNR, CDR2 FQNEAQ (reference sequence). The CDR3 extends over 15 amino acids. Material: blood. This sequence joins TRBV7-9 and TRBJ1-2, with a tentative D call TRBD1 (6 bases). This TCR was sampled from a woman aged 25 to 39 in good health. The CDR3 sequence: CASSPGGAQGYGYTF. The CDR3 DNA reads TGTGCCAGCAGCCCGGGGGGGGCGCAGGGCTATGGCTACACCTTC.